This record concerns one T cell receptor (beta chain) sequence. The antigen is undetermined. The sample belongs to a study of shared clonotypes between healthy human individuals. Study outcomes and limitations: Non-shared clonotypes had lower generation probabilities than those shared by all four donors.

The protocol was immunoSEQ multiplex PCR, while the TCRdb copy is restricted to in-frame clones and leaves out a portion. The sample yields about 2.3 million clones, roughly 90% seen once. This TCR came from a man between 18 and 35 years old in good health. Some clones in this sample may be carry-over from other donors' samples. The sequencing sample was made of naive CD4+ T cells from PBMCs. Subset: CD45RA+ positively selected.

CDR3 sequence (DNA): TGCGCCAGCAGCTCCGGGACAGGGTCCCCTGAAGCTTTCTTT. This sequence encodes CASSSGTGSPEAFF. The chain couples TRBV5-1 to TRBJ1-1, with 9 bases matching TRBD1. Unmatched junction bases numbered 6, after V lost 3 bases and J lost 6 bases. Germline CDR1 SGHRS, CDR2 YFSETQ. There are 14 residues in the CDR3.